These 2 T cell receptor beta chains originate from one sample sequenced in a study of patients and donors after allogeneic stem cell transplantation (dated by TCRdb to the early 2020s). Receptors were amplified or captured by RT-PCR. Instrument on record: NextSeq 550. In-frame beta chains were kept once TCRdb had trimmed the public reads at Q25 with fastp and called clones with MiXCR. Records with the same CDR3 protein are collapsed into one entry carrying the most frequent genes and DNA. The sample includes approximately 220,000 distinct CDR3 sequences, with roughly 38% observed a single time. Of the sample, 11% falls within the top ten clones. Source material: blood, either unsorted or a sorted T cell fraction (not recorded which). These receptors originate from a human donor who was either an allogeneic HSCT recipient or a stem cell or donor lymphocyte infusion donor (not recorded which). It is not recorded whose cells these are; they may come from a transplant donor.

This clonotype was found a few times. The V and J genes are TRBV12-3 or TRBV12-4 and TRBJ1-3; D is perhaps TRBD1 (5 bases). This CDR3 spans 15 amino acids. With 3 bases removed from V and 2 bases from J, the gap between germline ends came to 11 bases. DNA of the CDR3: TGTGCCAGCAGTTTTCGGGGGACTACTGGAAACACCATATATTTT. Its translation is CASSFRGTTGNTIYF.

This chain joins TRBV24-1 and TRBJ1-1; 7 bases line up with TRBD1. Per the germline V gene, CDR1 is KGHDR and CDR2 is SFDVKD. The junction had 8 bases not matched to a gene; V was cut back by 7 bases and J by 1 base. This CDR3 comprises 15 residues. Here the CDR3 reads CATRDSGTENTEAFF. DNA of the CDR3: TGTGCCACCAGAGACTCCGGGACAGAGAACACTGAAGCTTTCTTT.